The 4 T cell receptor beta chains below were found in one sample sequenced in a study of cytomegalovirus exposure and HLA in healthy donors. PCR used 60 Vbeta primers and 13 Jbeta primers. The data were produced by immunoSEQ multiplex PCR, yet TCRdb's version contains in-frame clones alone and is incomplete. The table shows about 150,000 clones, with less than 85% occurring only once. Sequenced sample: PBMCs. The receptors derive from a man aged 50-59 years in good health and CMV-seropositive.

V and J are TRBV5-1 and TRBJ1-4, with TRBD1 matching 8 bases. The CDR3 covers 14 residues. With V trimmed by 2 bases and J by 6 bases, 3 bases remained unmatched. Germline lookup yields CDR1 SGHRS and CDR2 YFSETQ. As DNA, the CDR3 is TGCGCCAGCAGCTTCAGGGGGCCTGATGAAAAACTGTTTTTT. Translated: CASSFRGPDEKLFF.

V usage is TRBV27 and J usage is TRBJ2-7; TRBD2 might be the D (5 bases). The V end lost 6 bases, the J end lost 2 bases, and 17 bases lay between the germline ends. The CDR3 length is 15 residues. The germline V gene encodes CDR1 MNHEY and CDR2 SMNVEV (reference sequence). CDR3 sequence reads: CASSQKSGPTYEQYF. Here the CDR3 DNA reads TGTGCCAGCAGCCAAAAAAGCGGTCCTACCTACGAGCAGTACTTC.

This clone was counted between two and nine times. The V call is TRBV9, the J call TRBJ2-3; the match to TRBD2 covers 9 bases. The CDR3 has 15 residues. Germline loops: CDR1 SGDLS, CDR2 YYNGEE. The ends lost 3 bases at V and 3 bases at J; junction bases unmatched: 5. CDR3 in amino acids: CASSGRSGRTDTQYF. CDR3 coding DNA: TGTGCCAGCAGCGGGAGGAGCGGGAGGACAGATACGCAGTATTTT. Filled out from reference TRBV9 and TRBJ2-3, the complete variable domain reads DSGVTQTPKHLITATGQRVTLRCSPRSGDLSVYWYQQSLDQGLQFLIQYYNGEERAKGNILERFSAQQFPDLHSELNLSSLELGDSALYFCASSGRSGRTDTQYFGPGTRLTVL.

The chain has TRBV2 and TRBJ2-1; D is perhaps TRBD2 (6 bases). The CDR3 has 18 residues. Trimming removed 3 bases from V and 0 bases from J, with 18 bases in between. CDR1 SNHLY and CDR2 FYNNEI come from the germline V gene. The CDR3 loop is CASSDNRLGGPSYNEQFF. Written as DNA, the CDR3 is TGTGCCAGCAGTGACAATCGTTTGGGGGGACCCTCCTACAATGAGCAGTTCTTC.